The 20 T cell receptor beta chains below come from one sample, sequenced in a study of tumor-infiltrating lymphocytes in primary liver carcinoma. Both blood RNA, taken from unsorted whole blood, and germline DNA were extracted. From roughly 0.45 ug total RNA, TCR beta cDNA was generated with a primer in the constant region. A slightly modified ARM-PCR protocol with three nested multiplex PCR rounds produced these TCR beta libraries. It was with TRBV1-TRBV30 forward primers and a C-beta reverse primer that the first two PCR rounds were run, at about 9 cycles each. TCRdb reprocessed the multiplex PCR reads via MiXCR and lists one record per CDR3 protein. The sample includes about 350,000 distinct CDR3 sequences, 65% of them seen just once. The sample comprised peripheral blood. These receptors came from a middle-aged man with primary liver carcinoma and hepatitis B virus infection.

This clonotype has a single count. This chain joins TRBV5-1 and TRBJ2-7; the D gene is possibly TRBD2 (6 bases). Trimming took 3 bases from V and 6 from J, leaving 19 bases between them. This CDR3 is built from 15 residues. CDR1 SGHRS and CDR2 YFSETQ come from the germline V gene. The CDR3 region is CASSSWGEPRGEQYF. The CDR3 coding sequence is TGCGCCAGCAGCTCTTGGGGGGAGCCTAGGGGCGAGCAGTACTTC.

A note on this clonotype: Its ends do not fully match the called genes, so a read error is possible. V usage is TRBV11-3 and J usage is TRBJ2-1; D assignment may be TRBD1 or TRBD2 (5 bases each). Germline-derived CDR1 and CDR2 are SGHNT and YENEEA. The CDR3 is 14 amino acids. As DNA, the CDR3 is TGTGCTAGCAGCTCTGGGGGTTCCTACGATGAGCAGTTCTTC. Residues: CASSSGGSYDEQFF.

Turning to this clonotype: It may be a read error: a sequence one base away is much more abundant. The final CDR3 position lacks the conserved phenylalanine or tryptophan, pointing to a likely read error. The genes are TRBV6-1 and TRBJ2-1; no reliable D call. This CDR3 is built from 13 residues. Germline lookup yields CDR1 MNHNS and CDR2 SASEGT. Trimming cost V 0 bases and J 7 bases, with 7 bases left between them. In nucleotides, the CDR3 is TGTGCCAGCAGTGAAGCGCAATTAAATGAGCAGTTCTTA. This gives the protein CASSEAQLNEQFL.

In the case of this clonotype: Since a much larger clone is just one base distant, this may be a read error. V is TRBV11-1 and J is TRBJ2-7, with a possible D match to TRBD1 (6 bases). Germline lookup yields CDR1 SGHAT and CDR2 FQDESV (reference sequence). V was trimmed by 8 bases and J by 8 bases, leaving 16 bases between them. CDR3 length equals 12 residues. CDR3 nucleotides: TGTGCCAGCGGCGGACAGAGGGCGCAGCAGTACTTC. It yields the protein CASGGQRAQQYF. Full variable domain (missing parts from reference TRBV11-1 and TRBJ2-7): EAEVAQSPRYKITEKSQAVAFWCDPISGHATLYWYRQILGQGPELLVQFQDESVVDDSQLPKDRFSAERLKGVDSTLKIQPAELGDSAMYLCASGGQRAQQYFGPGTRLTVT.

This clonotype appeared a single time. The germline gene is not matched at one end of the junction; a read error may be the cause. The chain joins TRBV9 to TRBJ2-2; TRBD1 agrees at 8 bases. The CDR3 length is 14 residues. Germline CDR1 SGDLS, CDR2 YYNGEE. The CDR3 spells CTSSAQGVFGELFF. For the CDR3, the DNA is TGTACCAGCAGCGCACAGGGGGTATTCGGGGAGCTGTTTTTT.

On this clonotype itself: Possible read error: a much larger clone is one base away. CDR3 sequence (DNA): TGTGCCAACAGCCCATCAGGAAACACCTACGAGCAGTACTTC. Protein product: CANSPSGNTYEQYF. The chain couples TRBV6-5 to TRBJ2-7; D unclear. This CDR3 is 14 amino acids long. Germline CDR1 MNHEY, CDR2 SVGAGI. V was trimmed by 10 bases and J by 2 bases, leaving 18 bases between them.

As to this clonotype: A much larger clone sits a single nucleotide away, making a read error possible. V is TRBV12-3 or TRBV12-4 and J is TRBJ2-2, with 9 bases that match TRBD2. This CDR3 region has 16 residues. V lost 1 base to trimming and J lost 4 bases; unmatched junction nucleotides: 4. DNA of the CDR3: TGTGCCAGCAGTTTAGGGGTAGCGGGAGTCACCGGGGAGCTGTTTTTT. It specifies CASSLGVAGVTGELFF.

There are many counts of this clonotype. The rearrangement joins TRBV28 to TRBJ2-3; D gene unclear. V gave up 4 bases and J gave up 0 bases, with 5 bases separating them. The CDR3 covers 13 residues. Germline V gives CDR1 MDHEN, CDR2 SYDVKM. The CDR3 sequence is CASSYGSTDTQYF. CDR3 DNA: TGTGCCAGCAGTTACGGGAGCACAGATACGCAGTATTTT.

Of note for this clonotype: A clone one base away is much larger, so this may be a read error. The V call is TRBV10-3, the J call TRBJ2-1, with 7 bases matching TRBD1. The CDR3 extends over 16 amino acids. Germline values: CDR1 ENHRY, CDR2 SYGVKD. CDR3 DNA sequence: TGTGCCATCAGTCACCCGACAGGGAAGCCCTACATTGAGCAGTTCTTC. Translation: CAISHPTGKPYIEQFF.

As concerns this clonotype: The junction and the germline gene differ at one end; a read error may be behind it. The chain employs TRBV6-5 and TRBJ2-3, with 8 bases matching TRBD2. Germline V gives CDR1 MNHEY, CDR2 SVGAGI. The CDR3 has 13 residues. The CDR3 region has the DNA TGTGCCAGCTGTCGGACTAGCACAGATACACAGTATTTT. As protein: CASCRTSTDTQYF.

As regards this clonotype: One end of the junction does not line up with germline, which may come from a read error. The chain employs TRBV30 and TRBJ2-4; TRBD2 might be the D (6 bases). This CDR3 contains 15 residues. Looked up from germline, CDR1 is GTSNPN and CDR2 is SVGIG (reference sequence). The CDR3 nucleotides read TGTGCCTGGAGAGGTTCCGGGGGTAGAGGGAACACTCAGTACTTC. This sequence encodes CAWRGSGGRGNTQYF.

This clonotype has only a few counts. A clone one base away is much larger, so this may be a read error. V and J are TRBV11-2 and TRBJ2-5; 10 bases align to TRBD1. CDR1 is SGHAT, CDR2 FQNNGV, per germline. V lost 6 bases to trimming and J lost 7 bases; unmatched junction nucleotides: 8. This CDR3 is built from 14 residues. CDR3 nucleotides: TGTGCCAGCAGTCTCGCAGGACAGGGGGGGACCCAGTACTTC. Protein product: CASSLAGQGGTQYF.

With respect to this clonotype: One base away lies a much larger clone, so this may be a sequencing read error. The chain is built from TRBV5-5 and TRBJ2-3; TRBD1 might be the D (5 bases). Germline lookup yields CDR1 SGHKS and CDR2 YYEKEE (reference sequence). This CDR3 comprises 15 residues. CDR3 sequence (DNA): TGTGCCAGCAGCTTTAGGGGCCTTAGCACAGATATGCAGTATTTT. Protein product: CASSFRGLSTDMQYF. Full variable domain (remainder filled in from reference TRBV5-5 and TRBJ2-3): DAGVTQSPTHLIKTRGQQVTLRCSPISGHKSVSWYQQVLGQGPQFIFQYYEKEERGRGNFPDRFSARQFPNYSSELNVNALLLGDSALYLCASSFRGLSTDMQYFGPGTRLTVL.

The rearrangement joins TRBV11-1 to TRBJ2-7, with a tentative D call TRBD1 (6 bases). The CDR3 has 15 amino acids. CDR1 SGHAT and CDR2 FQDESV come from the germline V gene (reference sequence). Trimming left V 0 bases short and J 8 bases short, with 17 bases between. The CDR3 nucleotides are TGTGCCAGCAGCTTAGCGTCAGGGGATTGTTACAAGCAGTACTTC. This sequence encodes CASSLASGDCYKQYF.

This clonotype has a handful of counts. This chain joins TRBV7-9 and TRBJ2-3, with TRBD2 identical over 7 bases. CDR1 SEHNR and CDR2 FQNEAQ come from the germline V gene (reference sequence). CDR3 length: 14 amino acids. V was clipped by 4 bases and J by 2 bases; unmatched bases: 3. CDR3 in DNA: TGTGCCAGCAGCTCAGCGGGATTCACAGATACGCAGTATTTT. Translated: CASSSAGFTDTQYF. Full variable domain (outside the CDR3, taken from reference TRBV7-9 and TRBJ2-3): DTGVSQNPRHKITKRGQNVTFRCDPISEHNRLYWYRQTLGQGPEFLTYFQNEAQLEKSRLLSDRFSAERPKGSFSTLEIQRTEQGDSAMYLCASSSAGFTDTQYFGPGTRLTVL.

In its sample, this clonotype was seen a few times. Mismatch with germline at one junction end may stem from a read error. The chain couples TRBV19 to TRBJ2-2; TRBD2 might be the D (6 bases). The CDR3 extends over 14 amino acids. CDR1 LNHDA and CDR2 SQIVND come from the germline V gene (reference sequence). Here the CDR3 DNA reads TGTGCCAGTAGATTCGGGGGTGAAGGAGGGGAGCCGTTTTTT. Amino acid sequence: CASRFGGEGGEPFF. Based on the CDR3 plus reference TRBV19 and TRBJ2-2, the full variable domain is DGGITQSPKYLFRKEGQNVTLSCEQNLNHDAMYWYRQDPGQGLRLIYYSQIVNDFQKGDIAEGYSVSREKKESFPLTVTSAQKNPTAFYLCASRFGGEGGEPFFGEGSRLTVL.

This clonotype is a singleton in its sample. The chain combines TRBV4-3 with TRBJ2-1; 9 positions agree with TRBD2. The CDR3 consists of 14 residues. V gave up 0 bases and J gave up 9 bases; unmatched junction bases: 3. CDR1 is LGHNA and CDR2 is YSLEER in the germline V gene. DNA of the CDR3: TGCGCCAGCAGCCAAGAAGGGACTAGCCCTGAGCAGTTCTTC. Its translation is CASSQEGTSPEQFF.

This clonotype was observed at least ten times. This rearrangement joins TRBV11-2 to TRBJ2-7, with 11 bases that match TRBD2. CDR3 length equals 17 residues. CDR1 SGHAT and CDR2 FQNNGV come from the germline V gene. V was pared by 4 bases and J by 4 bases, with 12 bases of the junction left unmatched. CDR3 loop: CASSSGQGLAELYEQYF. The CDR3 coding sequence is TGTGCCAGCAGCTCGGGACAGGGACTAGCGGAGCTGTACGAGCAGTACTTC.

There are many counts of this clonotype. The CDR3 is CASSQIFSGEQYF. CDR3 in DNA: TGTGCCAGCAGCCAAATCTTTTCGGGCGAGCAGTACTTC. The chain joins TRBV14 to TRBJ2-7; D is unresolved. The CDR3 loop spans 13 amino acids. The V end was cut by 2 bases, the J end by 6 bases, with 11 bases between. The V gene's germline CDR1 is SGHDN and CDR2 FVKESK. The full variable domain, its missing parts supplied by reference TRBV14 and TRBJ2-7, is EAGVTQFPSHSVIEKGQTVTLRCDPISGHDNLYWYRRVMGKEIKFLLHFVKESKQDESGMPNNRFLAERTGGTYSTLKVQPAELEDSGVYFCASSQIFSGEQYFGPGTRLTVT.

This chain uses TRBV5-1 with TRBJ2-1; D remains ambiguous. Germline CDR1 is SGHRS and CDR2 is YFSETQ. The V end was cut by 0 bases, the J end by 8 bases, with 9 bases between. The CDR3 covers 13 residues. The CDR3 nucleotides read TGCGCCAGCAGCTTGGGGAGTTTACATGAGCAGTTCTTC. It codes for CASSLGSLHEQFF.